Following are 3 T cell receptor beta chains from one sample sequenced in a study of T cell clonality in common variable immunodeficiency (dated by TCRdb to 2014 to 2015). Antigens of these TCRs are unknown. The research as a whole found: Fewer deletions and N-nucleotide insertions were reportedly observed in CVID TCRbeta sequences, and highly modified clones with 13 or more V deletions were reportedly absent from CVID TCRbeta sequences.

Library preparation was by the immunoSEQ multiplex PCR assay. This is the immuneACCESS table as TCRdb keeps it, with only in-frame sequences that have V and J called. A part of the clones is gone; compared with another copy, unresolved V genes explain less than half, and the rest is unexplained. This sample is represented by roughly 34,000 clones, with no singletons among them. Together, the top ten hold roughly 6.7% of the sample. Sequencing was performed on peripheral blood mononuclear cells. These receptors were obtained from a human donor with common variable immunodeficiency.

This clone was recorded many times. The read gets to within 3 residues of the CDR3 end, and the germline J gene fills in the rest. The chain is built from TRBV7-9 and TRBJ2-3; TRBD2 is a possible D gene (6 bases). V was cut by 1 base and J by 4 bases, with 9 bases left in between. The CDR3 loop spans 14 amino acids. The germline V gene encodes CDR1 SEHNR and CDR2 FQNEAQ (reference sequence). The part of the CDR3 DNA that was read is TGTGCCAGCAGCTTAGGCGGGAAATCAGATACG. It is translated as CASSLGGKSDT. The CDR3 reads in full as CASSLGGKSDTQYF.

This clone was seen a few times. The missing CDR3 end, 3 residues past where the read stops, is filled in from the germline J gene. The genes are TRBV20-1 and TRBJ2-1; 10 bases map to TRBD2. This CDR3 has 15 amino acids. After removal of 0 bases from V and 2 bases from J, the junction contained 1 base not matched to a gene. Germline CDR1 and CDR2: DFQATT and SNEGSKA (reference sequence). The sequenced CDR3 bases are TGCAGTGCTAGAGACCTAGCGGGAGCCTACAATGAG. Amino acid sequence: CSARDLAGAYNE. The full CDR3 protein is CSARDLAGAYNEQFF.

This clone was picked up a small number of times. The sequenced fragment ends 3 residues before the CDR3 boundary, so the rest is inferred from the germline J gene. The rearrangement uses TRBV6-1 and TRBJ2-3; 9 bases match TRBD2. Germline V gives CDR1 MNHNS, CDR2 SASEGT. With 2 bases clipped from V and 4 bases from J, the junction kept 10 bases outside the gene matches. The CDR3 sequence is 17 residues long. Partial CDR3 DNA: TGTGCCAGCAGTGAAAAGAGGGCGGGAGGGCAGCCAGATACG. This encodes CASSEKRAGGQPDT. The entire CDR3 protein reads CASSEKRAGGQPDTQYF.